Following are 32 T cell receptor beta chains from one sample sequenced in a study of technical replicates of blood from several donors. Assay: immunoSEQ multiplex PCR; the TCRdb copy retains only in-frame clones and omits some. The sample has around 80,000 clones; roughly 94% are singletons. The sequencing input was T cells isolated from PBMCs. These TCRs come from a human donor in good health.

V is TRBV5-4 and J is TRBJ2-1, with TRBD1 identical over 7 bases. Trimming cost V 1 base and J 14 bases; bases outside gene matches: 6. Germline V gene data show CDR1 as SGHNT and CDR2 as YYREEE (reference sequence). CDR3 length: 12 amino acids. This CDR3 is CASSLSWDSEFF. DNA of the CDR3: TGTGCCAGCAGCTTGTCCTGGGACAGCGAGTTCTTC.

V and J are TRBV5-3 and TRBJ2-1; 8 nucleotides align to TRBD2. TRBV5-3 is noted as an ORF with a role that remains uncertain. The CDR3 totals 13 residues. With 1 base clipped from V and 7 bases from J, the junction kept 1 base outside the gene matches. The CDR3 DNA sequence: TGTGCCAGAAGCTTGCGGGGGGGGAATGAGCAGTTCTTC. This gives the protein CARSLRGGNEQFF.

The chain carries TRBV15 and TRBJ2-3; 10 positions agree with TRBD2. The CDR3 extends over 14 amino acids. The germline CDR1 and CDR2 sequences are LNHNV and YYDKDF (reference sequence). This chain's CDR3 is CAAGAGGGTDTQYF. In DNA form, the CDR3 reads TGTGCTGCGGGAGCGGGGGGGGGCACAGATACGCAGTATTTT.

V gene TRBV7-9 combines with J gene TRBJ1-1; D is unclear. The V end lost 11 bases, the J end lost 1 base, and 8 bases lay between the germline ends. This CDR3 has 11 residues. Looked up from germline, CDR1 is SEHNR and CDR2 is FQNEAQ (reference sequence). The CDR3 DNA is TGTGCCTCCGCGGGGAACACTGAAGCTTTCTTT. It specifies CASAGNTEAFF. The complete variable domain, with remaining parts taken from reference TRBV7-9 and TRBJ1-1, reads DTGVSQNPRHKITKRGQNVTFRCDPISEHNRLYWYRQTLGQGPEFLTYFQNEAQLEKSRLLSDRFSAERPKGSFSTLEIQRTEQGDSAMYLCASAGNTEAFFGQGTRLTVV.

This chain joins TRBV19 and TRBJ1-2; D is unclear. Looked up from germline, CDR1 is LNHDA and CDR2 is SQIVND (reference sequence). The CDR3 runs 14 residues. Trimming cost V 2 bases and J 0 bases, with 7 bases left between them. CDR3: CASSIPVSNYGYTF. In DNA, the CDR3 is TGTGCCAGTAGTATACCAGTATCTAACTATGGCTACACCTTC.

V and J are TRBV18 and TRBJ2-3, with D unclear. The CDR3 has 14 amino acids. The ends were cut back, 6 bases at V and 0 bases at J, with 10 bases in the middle. Germline V gives CDR1 KGHSH, CDR2 LQKENI. This CDR3 reads CASSPSFSTDTQYF. CDR3 coding DNA: TGTGCCAGCTCCCCCAGTTTTAGCACAGATACGCAGTATTTT.

The chain recombines TRBV4-1 with TRBJ1-1; 11 nucleotides match TRBD1. Per germline, CDR1 MGHRA and CDR2 YSYEKL. The length of the CDR3 is 16 residues. Trimming removed 3 bases from V and 3 bases from J; junction bases left unmatched: 6. CDR3 sequence reads: CASSQAADRGHTEAFF. CDR3 DNA sequence: TGCGCCAGCAGCCAGGCCGCGGACAGGGGGCACACTGAAGCTTTCTTT.

The chain carries TRBV7-2 and TRBJ2-3; 7 nucleotides agree with TRBD2. CDR1 and CDR2 (germline): SGHTA, FQGNSA. This CDR3 spans 16 amino acids. The J segment lost 6 bases and the V segment lost 3 bases, leaving 12 bases of the junction unmatched. CDR3 coding DNA: TGTGCCAGCAGCTTCCAGCGGGATCCCTGGGGGGATACGCAGTATTTT. Its translation: CASSFQRDPWGDTQYF.

The chain has TRBV2 and TRBJ2-2, with 8 positions matching TRBD1. The CDR3 is 15 amino acids. Unmatched junction bases numbered 6, after V lost 2 bases and J lost 7 bases. The V gene's germline CDR1 is SNHLY and CDR2 FYNNEI. CDR3 nucleotide sequence: TGTGCCAGCAGTGAAATGAGACAGGGGATCGGGGAGCTGTTTTTT. Translated: CASSEMRQGIGELFF. Filled out from reference TRBV2 and TRBJ2-2, the complete variable domain reads EPEVTQTPSHQVTQMGQEVILRCVPISNHLYFYWYRQILGQKVEFLVSFYNNEISEKSEIFDDQFSVERPDGSNFTLKIRSTKLEDSAMYFCASSEMRQGIGELFFGEGSRLTVL.

The V and J genes are TRBV19 and TRBJ1-1; a weak D match, TRBD1 (5 bases). CDR3 length: 12 residues. Germline CDR1 LNHDA, CDR2 SQIVND (reference sequence). Between the trimmed V and J ends, which lost 2 bases and 8 bases, there was a span of 9 bases. The CDR3 here is CASSIMNREAFF. The CDR3 DNA reads TGTGCCAGTAGTATAATGAACAGGGAAGCTTTCTTT.

This chain joins TRBV19 and TRBJ1-3; no definite D call. CDR1 is LNHDA, CDR2 SQIVND, per germline (reference sequence). The CDR3 has 13 residues. V was clipped by 7 bases and J by 0 bases, with 7 bases between them. CDR3 residues: CASKSDSGNTIYF. The CDR3 coding sequence is TGTGCCAGTAAGAGCGACTCTGGAAACACCATATATTTT.

This chain uses TRBV12-5 with TRBJ2-1, with unresolved D. Germline assignment: CDR1 LGHNT and CDR2 FRNRAP. This CDR3 comprises 10 residues. V lost 7 bases, J lost 10 bases, and 8 bases lay in between. The CDR3 bases are TGTGCTAGTGCCCAGTACGAGCAGTTCTTC. Its protein is CASAQYEQFF.

This chain links TRBV7-8 with TRBJ1-2; no reliable D call. Germline CDR1 reads SGHVS; CDR2 reads FQNEAQ. The CDR3 extends over 13 amino acids. The germline V and J ends were trimmed by 5 bases and 2 bases, with 9 bases remaining between them. CDR3 in amino acids: CASSAGLNYGYTF. The CDR3 DNA is TGTGCCAGCAGCGCGGGTTTAAACTATGGCTACACCTTC. The variable domain in full, with the rest retrieved from reference TRBV7-8 and TRBJ1-2, is GAGVSQSPRYKVAKRGQDVALRCDPISGHVSLFWYQQALGQGPEFLTYFQNEAQLDKSGLPSDRFFAERPEGSVSTLKIQRTQQEDSAVYLCASSAGLNYGYTFGSGTRLTVV.

This chain joins TRBV27 and TRBJ2-5; a possible D gene is TRBD2 (5 bases). The CDR3 loop spans 13 amino acids. V was shortened by 1 base and J by 4 bases, with 7 bases between the two germline ends. CDR1 MNHEY and CDR2 SMNVEV come from the germline V gene (reference sequence). In nucleotides, the CDR3 is TGTGCCAGCAGTTTATACGCGGGAGAGACCCAGTACTTC. Amino acids: CASSLYAGETQYF.

The V call is TRBV28, the J call TRBJ2-3; maybe TRBD2 (5 bases). This CDR3 is built from 15 residues. V gave up 8 bases and J gave up 4 bases, with 19 bases separating them. CDR1 is MDHEN and CDR2 is SYDVKM in the germline V gene. The CDR3, as DNA: TGTGCCAGCCTACGGAGCGGAGGTAGGGCAGATACGCAGTATTTT. It encodes CASLRSGGRADTQYF.

V gene TRBV10-3 combines with J gene TRBJ1-5; D is unclear. CDR1 and CDR2 (germline): ENHRY, SYGVKD. This CDR3 has 13 residues. Trimming shortened V by 8 bases and J by 7 bases, and 15 bases separated the two germline ends. This CDR3 is CAIRKEGRQPQHF. The CDR3 DNA follows: TGTGCCATCCGAAAAGAGGGCCGGCAGCCCCAGCATTTT.

The CDR3: CASSRAGVSYEQYF. CDR3 nucleotides: TGTGCCAGCAGCAGGGCGGGGGTGAGCTACGAGCAGTACTTC. The chain carries TRBV27 and TRBJ2-7; 7 bases align to TRBD2. Germline V gene lookup returns CDR1 MNHEY and CDR2 SMNVEV (reference sequence). There are 14 residues in the CDR3. V gave up 6 bases and J gave up 3 bases; unmatched junction bases: 8.

This clone was counted a single time. This chain connects TRBV29-1 to TRBJ1-5; D not resolved. This CDR3 is built from 13 residues. Germline CDR1 and CDR2: SQVTM and ANQGSEA. Trimming pared 3 bases from V and 1 base from J, leaving 7 bases between. CDR3 coding DNA: TGCAGCGTTGATTCCGGGAGCAATCAGCCCCAGCATTTT. Translation gives CSVDSGSNQPQHF.

This sequence joins TRBV28 and TRBJ1-1, with 10 bases fitting TRBD1. The CDR3 sequence is 13 residues long. Germline V gives CDR1 MDHEN, CDR2 SYDVKM. CDR3 in amino acids: CVAGQGWNTEAFF. CDR3 bases: TGTGTAGCGGGACAGGGGTGGAACACTGAAGCTTTCTTT.

V usage is TRBV29-1 and J usage is TRBJ2-3; D remains unclear. In germline, CDR1 is SQVTM, CDR2 ANQGSEA. The CDR3 consists of 14 residues. Deletions cut 7 bases from V and 0 bases from J, with 14 bases between. CDR3 coding DNA: TGCAGCGGAGAGGTATCGGAAAGCACAGATACGCAGTATTTT. Protein: CSGEVSESTDTQYF.

The genes are TRBV4-1 and TRBJ2-7, with 8 nucleotides matching TRBD2. From germline, CDR1 is MGHRA and CDR2 YSYEKL. V dropped 3 bases and J dropped 1; count of bases not matched to a gene: 8. CDR3 length: 16 amino acids. The CDR3 sequence is CASSHEILAESYEQYF. DNA for the CDR3: TGCGCCAGCAGCCACGAAATACTAGCGGAATCCTACGAGCAGTACTTC.

This chain joins TRBV30 and TRBJ1-1, with D uncertain. There are 12 residues in the CDR3. Germline V lookup: CDR1 GTSNPN, CDR2 SVGIG (reference sequence). V lost 3 bases and J lost 1, with 6 bases in between. For the CDR3, the DNA is TGTGCCTGGAGGTACGGGAACACTGAAGCTTTCTTT. Its protein is CAWRYGNTEAFF.

V is TRBV7-2 and J is TRBJ2-3; D remains ambiguous. Germline V CDR1 and CDR2: SGHTA, FQGNSA. Between the trimmed V and J ends, which lost 1 base and 2 bases, there was a span of 7 bases. This CDR3 has 14 residues. CDR3 nucleotides: TGTGCCAGCAGCTTAGACAGCTACACAGATACGCAGTATTTT. It translates to CASSLDSYTDTQYF.

The chain employs TRBV25-1 and TRBJ1-2, with 8 nucleotides matching TRBD1. V gave up 4 bases and J gave up 4 bases; unmatched junction bases: 11. In germline, CDR1 is MGHDK, CDR2 SYGVNS. CDR3 length: 16 residues. In DNA, the CDR3 is TGTGCCAGCAGTGGTGAAAGGACAGGGTACTCCTATGGCTACACCTTC. It encodes CASSGERTGYSYGYTF.

This clone is a singleton in its sample. The CDR3 nucleotides read TGTGCCTGGAGTGTACAAGCGGGATTGAGGGATACGCAGTATTTT. It yields the protein CAWSVQAGLRDTQYF. The chain joins TRBV30 to TRBJ2-3; 7 bases are a match to TRBD2. J lost 6 bases, V lost 0 bases, and 9 bases had no gene match. CDR1 is GTSNPN, CDR2 SVGIG, per germline (reference sequence). This CDR3 is 15 amino acids long. The full variable domain, with the rest looked up from reference TRBV30 and TRBJ2-3, is SQTIHQWPATLVQPVGSPLSLECTVEGTSNPNLYWYRQAAGRGLQLLFYSVGIGQISSEVPQNLSASRPQDRQFILSSKKLLLSDSGFYLCAWSVQAGLRDTQYFGPGTRLTVL.

The sample holds a few counts of this clone. This rearrangement joins TRBV10-3 to TRBJ1-2; D possibly corresponds to TRBD1 (6 bases). Trimming took off 2 bases at V and 4 bases at J, with 14 bases between the two ends. CDR3 length equals 15 residues. The germline V gene encodes CDR1 ENHRY and CDR2 SYGVKD. In nucleotides, the CDR3 is TGTGCCATCAGTGAGGCATACAGGGTGGGCTATGGCTACACCTTC. It yields the protein CAISEAYRVGYGYTF.

This sequence joins TRBV18 and TRBJ2-1, with 8 bases that match TRBD2. The CDR3 runs to 16 residues. V was pared by 3 bases and J by 0 bases, with 4 bases of the junction left unmatched. In germline, CDR1 is KGHSH, CDR2 LQKENI. DNA for the CDR3: TGTGCCAGCTCACCGATAAGCGGGAGCTCCTACAATGAGCAGTTCTTC. Protein: CASSPISGSSYNEQFF.

The chain joins TRBV19 to TRBJ1-5; weak D call: TRBD1 (5 bases). The CDR3 has 14 amino acids. Germline V gene lookup returns CDR1 LNHDA and CDR2 SQIVND (reference sequence). Trimming took 7 bases from V and 6 from J, leaving 16 bases between them. The CDR3 protein is CASTQGQSRQPQHF. CDR3 bases: TGTGCCAGTACCCAGGGCCAGTCACGTCAGCCCCAGCATTTT.

This sequence joins TRBV6-5 and TRBJ1-4; D gene unclear. CDR3 size: 14 residues. The V and J ends lost 0 bases and 7 bases respectively, with 9 bases between them. Germline CDR1 MNHEY, CDR2 SVGAGI. Here the CDR3 reads CASSYSEIREKLFF. The CDR3, as DNA: TGTGCCAGCAGTTACTCAGAGATCCGTGAAAAACTGTTTTTT.

This chain uses TRBV7-2 with TRBJ1-1, with 7 nucleotides matching TRBD1. V lost 1 base and J lost 1; bases outside the gene matches: 3. Germline V CDR1 and CDR2: SGHTA, FQGNSA. The CDR3 has 15 residues. DNA for the CDR3: TGTGCCAGCAGCTTAGTATCAGGGGGGAACACTGAAGCTTTCTTT. Amino acids: CASSLVSGGNTEAFF.

The V gene is TRBV7-8, the J gene TRBJ1-5; 7 nucleotides line up with TRBD1. V lost 1 base, J lost 2 bases, and 5 bases stayed unmatched. The CDR3 sequence is 16 residues long. The V gene's germline CDR1 is SGHVS and CDR2 FQNEAQ. The CDR3 is CASSLEVRGGNQPQHF. The CDR3 nucleotides read TGTGCCAGCAGCTTAGAAGTCAGGGGGGGCAATCAGCCCCAGCATTTT.

The CDR3 region has the DNA TGCAGCGTTGGGGGGCATGGCTACACCTTC. As protein: CSVGGHGYTF. The chain links TRBV29-1 to TRBJ1-2; D perhaps matches TRBD1 (6 bases). The CDR3 totals 10 residues. The V gene's germline CDR1 is SQVTM and CDR2 ANQGSEA. Trimming shortened V by 4 bases and J by 6 bases, and 6 bases separated the two germline ends.